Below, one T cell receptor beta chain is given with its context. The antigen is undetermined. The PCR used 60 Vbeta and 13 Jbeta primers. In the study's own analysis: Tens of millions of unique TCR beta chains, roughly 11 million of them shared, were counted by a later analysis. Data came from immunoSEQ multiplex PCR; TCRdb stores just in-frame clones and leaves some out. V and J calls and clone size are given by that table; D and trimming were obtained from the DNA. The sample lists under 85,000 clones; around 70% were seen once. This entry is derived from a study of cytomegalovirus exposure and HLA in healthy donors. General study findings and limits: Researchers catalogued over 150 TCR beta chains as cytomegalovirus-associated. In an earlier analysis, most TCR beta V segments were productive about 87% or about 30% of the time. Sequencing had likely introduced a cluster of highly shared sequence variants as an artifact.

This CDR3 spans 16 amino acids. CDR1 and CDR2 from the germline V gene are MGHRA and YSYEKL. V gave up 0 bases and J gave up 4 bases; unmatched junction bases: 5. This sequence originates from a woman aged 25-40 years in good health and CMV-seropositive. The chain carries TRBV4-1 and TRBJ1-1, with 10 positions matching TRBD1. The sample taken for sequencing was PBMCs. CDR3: CASSQETGGAGTEAFF. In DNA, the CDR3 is TGCGCCAGCAGCCAAGAGACAGGGGGCGCAGGCACTGAAGCTTTCTTT.